This T cell receptor beta chain came from a study of cytomegalovirus exposure and HLA in healthy donors. Whole-study findings and limits: With DRB1 most and HLA-C fewest, TCR association rates differed between HLA loci in a later analysis. A later analysis linked a missense variant in DCLRE1C to the trimming of TCR beta V and J genes.

In the case of this clone: The antigen is unknown.

From germline, CDR1 is GTSNPN and CDR2 SVGIG (reference sequence). This CDR3 is built from 13 residues. With 5 bases removed from V and 7 bases from J, the gap between germline ends came to 14 bases. Primers for the PCR totalled 60 Vbeta and 13 Jbeta. Sequenced by immunoSEQ multiplex PCR; TCRdb stores in-frame clones only, minus some. This sample has around 130,000 clones, with just under 75% found just once. This chain connects TRBV30 to TRBJ2-2, with a weak D call TRBD1 (6 bases). This sequence originates from a man aged 40-50 years in good health and CMV-seropositive. Sequencing was carried out using PBMCs. The CDR3 spells CAWDSGVNGELFF. DNA of the CDR3: TGTGCCTGGGACTCAGGGGTTAACGGGGAGCTGTTTTTT.